The clone carrying this TCR beta chain appeared many times. Participants, patients aged 18 to 65, had newly diagnosed hyperthyroidism with a duration under 2 months. The record originates from a study of T cells in Graves' hyperthyroidism and ophthalmopathy. The CDR3 regions of TCR beta were amplified from RNA transcripts. A set of HTBI primers served as the primers for a first-round RT-PCR of the TCR CDR3. TCRdb called the multiplex PCR reads again in MiXCR, with one record for every CDR3 protein. The sample carries over 300,000 distinct CDR3 sequences, about 15% recorded once. This CDR3 has 15 residues. V lost 1 base and J 3 bases, leaving 12 bases between the germline ends.

The sequence derives from a woman aged 55-70 years with Graves' hyperthyroidism. The chain uses TRBV12-3 or TRBV12-4 and TRBJ2-5; D is uncertain. Sequencing was performed on blood. CDR3 nucleotides: TGTGCCAGCAGTTTAGGTCAGATGACCGAAGAGACCCAGTACTTC. Translating it yields CASSLGQMTEETQYF.